Listed below are T cell receptor beta chains from one sample, sequenced in a study of vaccination effects on CD4 cells after COVID-19. Profiled with immunoSEQ multiplex PCR; TCRdb holds only in-frame clones, not every one. This sample has about 68,000 clones; over 70% occur once, and the top ten carry less than 15%. Antigens of these TCRs are unknown. The input for sequencing was CD4+ T cells from PBMCs cultured with SARS-CoV-2 spike peptides, taken before COVID-19 vaccination. The receptors originated from a human donor who received a COVID-19 vaccine. The CDR3 runs from the conserved cysteine through the conserved F or W. The order of the fields is CDR3 length, J gene, V gene, CDR3 protein.

cdr3_length: 15; j_call: TRBJ1-1; v_call: TRBV18; cdr3_aa: CASSPLPGTNTEAFF
cdr3_length: 13; j_call: TRBJ1-1; v_call: TRBV6-4; cdr3_aa: CASSFNLNTEAFF
cdr3_length: 15; j_call: TRBJ1-6; v_call: TRBV19; cdr3_aa: CASSQRALPNSPLHF
cdr3_length: 14; j_call: TRBJ1-2; v_call: TRBV19; cdr3_aa: CASRKQGAGYGYTF
cdr3_length: 14; j_call: TRBJ2-3; v_call: TRBV6-5; cdr3_aa: CASGPGADTDTQYF
cdr3_length: 17; j_call: TRBJ1-1; v_call: TRBV18; cdr3_aa: CASSPQQGAEDYTEAFF
cdr3_length: 14; j_call: TRBJ1-6; v_call: TRBV19; cdr3_aa: CASSISRSNSPLHF
cdr3_length: 13; j_call: TRBJ2-1; v_call: TRBV9; cdr3_aa: CASSPETYNEQFF
cdr3_length: 19; j_call: TRBJ2-3; v_call: TRBV11-2; cdr3_aa: CASSLDRRIAGAMRDTQYF
cdr3_length: 13; j_call: TRBJ2-2; v_call: TRBV18; cdr3_aa: CASSPHEAGELFF
cdr3_length: 13; j_call: TRBJ1-1; v_call: TRBV24-1; cdr3_aa: CATSDPGQGEAFF
cdr3_length: 14; j_call: TRBJ2-3; v_call: TRBV4-3; cdr3_aa: CASSRGDVANTQYF
cdr3_length: 16; j_call: TRBJ1-6; v_call: TRBV9; cdr3_aa: CASSAREGARNSPLHF
cdr3_length: 16; j_call: TRBJ1-2; v_call: TRBV27; cdr3_aa: CASSPERGHGRGGYTF
cdr3_length: 15; j_call: TRBJ1-1; v_call: TRBV18; cdr3_aa: CASSPPSTANTEAFF
cdr3_length: 12; j_call: TRBJ1-2; v_call: TRBV5-1; cdr3_aa: CASSSQWDGYTF
cdr3_length: 17; j_call: TRBJ2-6; v_call: TRBV19; cdr3_aa: CASSRPLQGSGANVLTF
cdr3_length: 14; j_call: TRBJ2-3; v_call: TRBV10-1; cdr3_aa: CASSDGQGTDTQYF
cdr3_length: 14; j_call: TRBJ1-6; v_call: TRBV5-8; cdr3_aa: CASSWDRGSSPLHF
cdr3_length: 15; j_call: TRBJ2-5; v_call: TRBV7-3; cdr3_aa: CASSLRRGVGETQYF
cdr3_length: 14; j_call: TRBJ1-6; v_call: TRBV9; cdr3_aa: CASSVSEGNSPLHF
cdr3_length: 16; j_call: TRBJ2-3; v_call: TRBV5-1; cdr3_aa: CASSLVVGTSTDTQYF
cdr3_length: 13; j_call: TRBJ2-4; v_call: TRBV24-1; cdr3_aa: CATSDSAKNIQYF
cdr3_length: 14; j_call: TRBJ1-3; v_call: TRBV28; cdr3_aa: CASSLRTSGNTIYF
cdr3_length: 15; j_call: TRBJ2-1; v_call: TRBV6-4; cdr3_aa: CASSRLAGGYSEQFF
cdr3_length: 15; j_call: TRBJ2-4; v_call: TRBV18; cdr3_aa: CASSPKDGTKNIQYF
cdr3_length: 18; j_call: TRBJ2-1; v_call: TRBV7-2; cdr3_aa: CASSLLMYQGGLGNEQFF
cdr3_length: 15; j_call: TRBJ2-5; v_call: TRBV11-3; cdr3_aa: CASSTGTGHSETQYF
cdr3_length: 17; j_call: TRBJ2-5; v_call: TRBV7-9; cdr3_aa: CASSLGQVSSYQETQYF
cdr3_length: 14; j_call: TRBJ1-6; v_call: TRBV5-6; cdr3_aa: CASRQGQRNSPLHF
cdr3_length: 16; j_call: TRBJ1-2; v_call: TRBV29-1; cdr3_aa: CSVRRSRAGRGSGYTF
cdr3_length: 15; j_call: TRBJ2-1; v_call: TRBV18; cdr3_aa: CASSPSSGADNEQFF
cdr3_length: 13; j_call: TRBJ1-1; v_call: TRBV4-1; cdr3_aa: CASSRNGETEAFF
cdr3_length: 16; j_call: TRBJ2-5; v_call: TRBV3-1/TRBV3-2; cdr3_aa: CASSLRGDSFVETQYF
cdr3_length: 14; j_call: TRBJ2-1; v_call: TRBV19; cdr3_aa: CATNRGNSYNEQFF
cdr3_length: 13; j_call: TRBJ1-5; v_call: TRBV12-3/TRBV12-4; cdr3_aa: CASSLQSNQPQHF
cdr3_length: 13; j_call: TRBJ1-1; v_call: TRBV30; cdr3_aa: CAWRPPGRPEAFF
cdr3_length: 15; j_call: TRBJ2-2; v_call: TRBV10-3; cdr3_aa: CAISVGQGSTGELFF
cdr3_length: 13; j_call: TRBJ1-5; v_call: TRBV30; cdr3_aa: CAWGGQGNQPQHF
cdr3_length: 11; j_call: TRBJ1-2; v_call: TRBV7-9; cdr3_aa: CASSLEYGYTF
cdr3_length: 14; j_call: TRBJ1-1; v_call: TRBV5-1; cdr3_aa: CASSLLGGYTEAFF
cdr3_length: 15; j_call: TRBJ2-5; v_call: TRBV14; cdr3_aa: CASSPQDLAGETQYF
cdr3_length: 15; j_call: TRBJ2-2; v_call: TRBV27; cdr3_aa: CASGQQGAVTGELFF
cdr3_length: 14; j_call: TRBJ2-3; v_call: TRBV6-2/TRBV6-3; cdr3_aa: CASSYSPAPGTQYF
cdr3_length: 13; j_call: TRBJ1-2; v_call: TRBV12-3/TRBV12-4; cdr3_aa: CASSRTVVYGYTF
cdr3_length: 15; j_call: TRBJ2-2; v_call: TRBV6-2/TRBV6-3; cdr3_aa: CASSTTGFRTGELFF
cdr3_length: 15; j_call: TRBJ2-1; v_call: TRBV7-2; cdr3_aa: CASSLQAGGHNEQFF
cdr3_length: 16; j_call: TRBJ2-3; v_call: TRBV7-6; cdr3_aa: CASSSYRQGGADTQYF
cdr3_length: 15; j_call: TRBJ1-5; v_call: TRBV6-6; cdr3_aa: CASSAADRVRQPQHF